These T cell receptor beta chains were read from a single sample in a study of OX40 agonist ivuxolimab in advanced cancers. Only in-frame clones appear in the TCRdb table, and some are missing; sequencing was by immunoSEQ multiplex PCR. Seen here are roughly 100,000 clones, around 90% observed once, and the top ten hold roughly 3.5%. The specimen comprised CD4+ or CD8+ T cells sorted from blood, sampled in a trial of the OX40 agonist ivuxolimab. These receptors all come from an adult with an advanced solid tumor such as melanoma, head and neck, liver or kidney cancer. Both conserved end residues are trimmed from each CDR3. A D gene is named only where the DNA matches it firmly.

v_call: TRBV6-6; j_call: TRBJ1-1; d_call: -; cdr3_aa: ASSRSGDLTETF
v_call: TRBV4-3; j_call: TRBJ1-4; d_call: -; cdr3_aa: ASSQDSSTNEKLF
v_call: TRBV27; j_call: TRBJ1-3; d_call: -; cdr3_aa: ASSPLDSSGNTIY
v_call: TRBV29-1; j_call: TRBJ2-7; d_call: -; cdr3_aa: SVENGGTYEQY
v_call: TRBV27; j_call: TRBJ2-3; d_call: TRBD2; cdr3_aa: ASSLYAAGGGTDTQY
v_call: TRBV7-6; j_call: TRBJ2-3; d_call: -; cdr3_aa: ASSLVGGLASTDTQY
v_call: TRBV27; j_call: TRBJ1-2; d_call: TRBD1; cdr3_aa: ASSLYRGGANYGYT
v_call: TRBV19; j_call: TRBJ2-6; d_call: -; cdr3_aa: ASSISSSGANVLT
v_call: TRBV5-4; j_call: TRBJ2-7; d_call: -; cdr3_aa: ASSLPRDPALSEQY
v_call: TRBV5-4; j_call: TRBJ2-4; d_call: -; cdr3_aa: ASSFGGAKNIQY